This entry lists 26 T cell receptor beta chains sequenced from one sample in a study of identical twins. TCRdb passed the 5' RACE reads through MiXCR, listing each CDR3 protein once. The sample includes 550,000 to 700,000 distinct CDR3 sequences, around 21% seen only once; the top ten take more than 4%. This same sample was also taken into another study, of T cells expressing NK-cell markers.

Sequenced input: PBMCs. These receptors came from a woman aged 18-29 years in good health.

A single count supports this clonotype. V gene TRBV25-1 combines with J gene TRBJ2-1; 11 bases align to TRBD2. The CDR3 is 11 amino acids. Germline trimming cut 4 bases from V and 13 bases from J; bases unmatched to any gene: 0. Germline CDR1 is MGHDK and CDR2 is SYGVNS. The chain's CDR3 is CASSGLAGQFF. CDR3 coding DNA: TGTGCCAGCAGTGGACTAGCGGGACAGTTCTTC.

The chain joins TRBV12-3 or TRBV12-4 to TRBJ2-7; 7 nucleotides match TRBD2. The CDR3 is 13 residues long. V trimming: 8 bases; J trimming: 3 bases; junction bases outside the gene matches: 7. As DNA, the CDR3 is TGTGCCAGCGGACCTAGCGGAATCTACGAGCAGTACTTC. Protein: CASGPSGIYEQYF.

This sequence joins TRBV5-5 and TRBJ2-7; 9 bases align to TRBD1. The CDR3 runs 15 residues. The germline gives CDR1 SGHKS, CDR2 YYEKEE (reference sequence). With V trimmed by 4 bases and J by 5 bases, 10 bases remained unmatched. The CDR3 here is CASSPVDRGVHEQYF. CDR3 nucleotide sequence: TGTGCCAGCAGCCCGGTGGACAGGGGCGTCCACGAGCAGTACTTC.

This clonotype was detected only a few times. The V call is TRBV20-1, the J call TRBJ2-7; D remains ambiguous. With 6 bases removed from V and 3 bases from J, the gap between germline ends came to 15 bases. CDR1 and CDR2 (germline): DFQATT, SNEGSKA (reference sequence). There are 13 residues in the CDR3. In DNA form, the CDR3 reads TGCAGTGCGAGCCCCCGGGCCAACTACGAGCAGTACTTC. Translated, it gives CSASPRANYEQYF.

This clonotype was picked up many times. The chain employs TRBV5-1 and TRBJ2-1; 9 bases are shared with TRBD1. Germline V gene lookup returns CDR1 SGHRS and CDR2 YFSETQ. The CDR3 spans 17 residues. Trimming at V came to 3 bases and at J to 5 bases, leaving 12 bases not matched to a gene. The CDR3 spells CASSSWTGERRDNEQFF. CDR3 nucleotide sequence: TGCGCCAGCAGCTCCTGGACAGGGGAAAGAAGGGACAATGAGCAGTTCTTC.

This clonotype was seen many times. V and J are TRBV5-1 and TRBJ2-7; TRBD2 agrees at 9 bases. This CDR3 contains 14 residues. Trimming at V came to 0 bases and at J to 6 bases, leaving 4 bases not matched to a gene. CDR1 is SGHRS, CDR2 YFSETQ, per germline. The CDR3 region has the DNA TGCGCCAGCAGCTTGGTAGCGGGAGTTGGCGAGCAGTACTTC. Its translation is CASSLVAGVGEQYF.

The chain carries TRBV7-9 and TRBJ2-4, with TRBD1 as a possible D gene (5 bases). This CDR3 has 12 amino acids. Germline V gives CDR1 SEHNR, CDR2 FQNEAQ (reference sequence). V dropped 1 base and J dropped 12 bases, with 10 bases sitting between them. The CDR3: CASSLVPQDQYF. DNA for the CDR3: TGTGCCAGCAGCTTAGTCCCACAGGATCAGTACTTC.

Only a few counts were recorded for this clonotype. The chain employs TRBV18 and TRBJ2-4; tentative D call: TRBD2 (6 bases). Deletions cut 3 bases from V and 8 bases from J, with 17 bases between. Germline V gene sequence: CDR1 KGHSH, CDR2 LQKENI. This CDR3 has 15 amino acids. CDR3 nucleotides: TGTGCCAGCTCACCGCCGCCGGGACTTCGAGACATTCAGTACTTC. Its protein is CASSPPPGLRDIQYF.

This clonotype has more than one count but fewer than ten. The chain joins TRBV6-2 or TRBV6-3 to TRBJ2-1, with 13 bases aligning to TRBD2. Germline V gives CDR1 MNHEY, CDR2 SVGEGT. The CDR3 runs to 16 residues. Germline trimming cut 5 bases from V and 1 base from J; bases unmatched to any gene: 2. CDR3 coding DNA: TGTGCCAGCAGTAAGACTAGCGGGAGGTCCTACAATGAGCAGTTCTTC. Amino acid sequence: CASSKTSGRSYNEQFF.

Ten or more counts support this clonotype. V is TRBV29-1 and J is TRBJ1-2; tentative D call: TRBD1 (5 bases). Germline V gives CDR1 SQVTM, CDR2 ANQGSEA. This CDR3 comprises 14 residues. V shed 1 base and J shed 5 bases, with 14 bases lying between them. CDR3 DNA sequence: TGCAGCGTTGAAGTGGCAGGGACCAAATATGGCTACACCTTC. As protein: CSVEVAGTKYGYTF.

DNA for the CDR3: TGTGCCAGCAGTTACGCATTTAAGGGCCCATACGAGCAGTACTTC. Residues: CASSYAFKGPYEQYF. The chain combines TRBV6-5 with TRBJ2-7; D gene uncertain. The germline CDR1 and CDR2 sequences are MNHEY and SVGAGI. The germline V and J ends were trimmed by 2 bases and 4 bases, with 15 bases remaining between them. CDR3 size: 15 residues.

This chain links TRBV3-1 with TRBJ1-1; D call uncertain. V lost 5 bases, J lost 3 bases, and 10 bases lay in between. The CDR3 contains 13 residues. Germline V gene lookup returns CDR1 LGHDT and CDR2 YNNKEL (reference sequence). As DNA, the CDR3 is TGTGCCAGCAGCTTTGGAAGCGACACTGAAGCTTTCTTT. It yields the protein CASSFGSDTEAFF.

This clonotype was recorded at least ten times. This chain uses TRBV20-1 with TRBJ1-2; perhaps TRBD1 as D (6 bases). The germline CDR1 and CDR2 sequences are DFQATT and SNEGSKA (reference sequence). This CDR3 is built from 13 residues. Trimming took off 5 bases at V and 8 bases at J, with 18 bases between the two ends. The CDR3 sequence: CSAPERGAIGYTF. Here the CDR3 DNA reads TGCAGTGCTCCAGAGCGGGGGGCTATAGGCTACACCTTC.

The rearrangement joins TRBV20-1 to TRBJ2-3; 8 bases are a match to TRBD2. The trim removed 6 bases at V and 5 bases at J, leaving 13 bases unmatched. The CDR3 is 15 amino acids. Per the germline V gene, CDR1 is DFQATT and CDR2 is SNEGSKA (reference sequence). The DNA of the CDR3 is TGCAGTGCCGCGCCCCGGGAGGGCCAGAGAGATACGCAGTATTTT. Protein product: CSAAPREGQRDTQYF.

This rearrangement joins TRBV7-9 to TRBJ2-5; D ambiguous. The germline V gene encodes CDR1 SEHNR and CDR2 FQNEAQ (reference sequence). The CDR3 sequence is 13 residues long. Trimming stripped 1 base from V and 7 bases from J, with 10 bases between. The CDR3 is CASSLGDRVTQYF. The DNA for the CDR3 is TGTGCCAGCAGCTTAGGAGACCGGGTGACCCAGTACTTC.

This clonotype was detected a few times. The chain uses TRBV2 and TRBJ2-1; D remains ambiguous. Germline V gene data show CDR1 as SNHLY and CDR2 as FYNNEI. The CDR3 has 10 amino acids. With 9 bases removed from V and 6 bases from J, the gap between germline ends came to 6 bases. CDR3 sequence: CASGLNEQFF. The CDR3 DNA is TGTGCCAGTGGGCTCAATGAGCAGTTCTTC.

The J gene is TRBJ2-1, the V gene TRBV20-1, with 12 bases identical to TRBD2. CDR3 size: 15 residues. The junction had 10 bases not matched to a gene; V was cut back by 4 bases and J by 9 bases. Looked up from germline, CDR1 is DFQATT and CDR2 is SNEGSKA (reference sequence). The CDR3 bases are TGCAGTGCTATCCCCCTAGCGGGGGGGCCGGGTGAGCAGTTCTTC. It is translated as CSAIPLAGGPGEQFF.

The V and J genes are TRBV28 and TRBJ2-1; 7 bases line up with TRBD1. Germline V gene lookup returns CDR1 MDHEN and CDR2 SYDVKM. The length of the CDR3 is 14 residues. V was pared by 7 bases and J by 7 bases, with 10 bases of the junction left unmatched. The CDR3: CASIPGQRNNEQFF. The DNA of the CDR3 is TGTGCCAGCATCCCGGGACAGAGAAATAATGAGCAGTTCTTC.

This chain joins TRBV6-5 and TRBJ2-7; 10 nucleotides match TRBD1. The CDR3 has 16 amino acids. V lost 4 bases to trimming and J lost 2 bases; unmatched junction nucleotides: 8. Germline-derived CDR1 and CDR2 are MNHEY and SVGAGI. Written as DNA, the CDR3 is TGTGCCAGCAGTTCCACCCCTGGACAGGGGGCCTACGAGCAGTACTTC. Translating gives CASSSTPGQGAYEQYF.

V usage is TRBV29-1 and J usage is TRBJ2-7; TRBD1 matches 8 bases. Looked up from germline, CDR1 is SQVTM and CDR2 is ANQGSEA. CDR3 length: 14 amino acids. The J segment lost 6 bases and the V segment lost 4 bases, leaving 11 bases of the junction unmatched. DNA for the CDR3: TGCAGCGTTGTTAGTGGCCAGGGGGCCCGCGAGCAGTACTTC. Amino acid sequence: CSVVSGQGAREQYF.

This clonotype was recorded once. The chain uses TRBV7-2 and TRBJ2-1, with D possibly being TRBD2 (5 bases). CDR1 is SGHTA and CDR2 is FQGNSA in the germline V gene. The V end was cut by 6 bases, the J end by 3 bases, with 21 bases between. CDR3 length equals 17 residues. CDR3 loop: CASSPGSARDHYNEQFF. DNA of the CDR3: TGTGCCAGCAGTCCTGGGAGTGCTAGGGATCACTACAATGAGCAGTTCTTC.

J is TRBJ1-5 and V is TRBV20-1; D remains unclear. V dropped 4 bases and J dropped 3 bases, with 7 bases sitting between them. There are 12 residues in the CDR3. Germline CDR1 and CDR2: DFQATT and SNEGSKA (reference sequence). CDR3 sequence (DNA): TGCAGTGCTAATAGGGTCAATCAGCCCCAGCATTTT. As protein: CSANRVNQPQHF.

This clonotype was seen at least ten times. CDR3 amino acids: CSARAADAWTDTQYF. CDR3 nucleotide sequence: TGCAGTGCTAGAGCCGCGGACGCGTGGACAGATACGCAGTATTTT. J is TRBJ2-3 and V is TRBV20-1, with D hard to call. V lost 1 base, J lost 3 bases, and 14 bases lay in between. CDR1 and CDR2 from the germline V gene are DFQATT and SNEGSKA (reference sequence). This CDR3 comprises 15 residues.

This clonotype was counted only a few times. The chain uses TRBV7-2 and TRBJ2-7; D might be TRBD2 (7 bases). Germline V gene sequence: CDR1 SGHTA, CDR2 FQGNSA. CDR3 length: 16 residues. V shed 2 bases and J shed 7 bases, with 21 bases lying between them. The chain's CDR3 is CASSLSGMRGADEQYF. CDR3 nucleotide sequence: TGTGCCAGCAGCTTAAGCGGGATGAGGGGGGCTGATGAGCAGTACTTC.

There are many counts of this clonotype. This CDR3 reads CSARPGQGVKQYF. CDR3 nucleotides: TGCAGTGCTCGTCCGGGACAGGGAGTCAAGCAGTACTTC. The rearrangement joins TRBV20-1 to TRBJ2-7, with 9 bases identical to TRBD1. The ends lost 5 bases at V and 8 bases at J; junction bases unmatched: 10. CDR1 is DFQATT, CDR2 SNEGSKA, per germline (reference sequence). CDR3 size: 13 residues.

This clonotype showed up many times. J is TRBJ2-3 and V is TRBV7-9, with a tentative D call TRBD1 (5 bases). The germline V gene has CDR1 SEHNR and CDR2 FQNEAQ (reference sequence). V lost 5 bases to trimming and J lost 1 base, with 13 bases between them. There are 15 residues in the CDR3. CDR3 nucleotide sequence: TGTGCCAGCAGCATCGGGCAGGGTGGCACAGATACGCAGTATTTT. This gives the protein CASSIGQGGTDTQYF.